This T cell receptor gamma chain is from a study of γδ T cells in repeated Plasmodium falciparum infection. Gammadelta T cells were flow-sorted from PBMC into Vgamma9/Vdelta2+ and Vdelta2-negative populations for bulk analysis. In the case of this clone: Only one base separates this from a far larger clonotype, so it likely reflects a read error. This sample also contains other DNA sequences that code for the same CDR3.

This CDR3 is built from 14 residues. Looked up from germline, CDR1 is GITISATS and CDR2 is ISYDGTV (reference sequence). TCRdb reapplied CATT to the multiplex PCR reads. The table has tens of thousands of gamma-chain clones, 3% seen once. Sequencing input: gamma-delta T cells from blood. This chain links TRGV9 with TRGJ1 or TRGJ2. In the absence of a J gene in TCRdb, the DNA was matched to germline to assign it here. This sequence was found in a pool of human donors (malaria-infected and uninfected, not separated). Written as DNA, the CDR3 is TGTGCCCTGTGGGAGGTGGCGAGATATTATAAGAAACTCTTT. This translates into CALWEVARYYKKLF.